One sample yielded the 22 T cell receptor beta chains listed below, sequenced in a study of blood T cell repertoires in COVID-19. Repertoires were generated with immunoSEQ multiplex PCR, while TCRdb's copy carries only in-frame clones and drops some. The sample records about 32,000 clones, roughly 84% being singletons. Sequenced input: peripheral blood. The source of these receptors is a man aged 55 to 69 with active COVID-19.

V gene TRBV7-2 combines with J gene TRBJ2-1, with D tentatively TRBD1 (6 bases). This CDR3 is 15 amino acids long. Germline assignment: CDR1 SGHTA and CDR2 FQGNSA. V was clipped by 5 bases and J by 6 bases, with 17 bases between them. The CDR3 DNA reads as TGTGCCAGCAGCCCCAGGGGTTTTGGGGCCAATGAGCAGTTCTTC. Its protein is CASSPRGFGANEQFF.

The chain has TRBV5-1 and TRBJ2-1, with 7 nucleotides matching TRBD2. Germline CDR1 is SGHRS and CDR2 is YFSETQ. With V trimmed by 3 bases and J by 7 bases, 10 bases remained unmatched. The CDR3 has 15 amino acids. Written as DNA, the CDR3 is TGCGCCAGCAGCTCCGGGGCGGGAGCTGCGAATGAGCAGTTCTTC. It encodes CASSSGAGAANEQFF. Drawing the rest from reference TRBV5-1 and TRBJ2-1, the complete variable domain is KAGVTQTPRYLIKTRGQQVTLSCSPISGHRSVSWYQQTPGQGLQFLFEYFSETQRNKGNFPGRFSGRQFSNSRSEMNVSTLELGDSALYLCASSSGAGAANEQFFGPGTRLTVL.

The rearrangement uses TRBV7-2 and TRBJ1-3; 7 bases are shared with TRBD1. Trimming removed 1 base from V and 4 bases from J; junction bases left unmatched: 7. Per the germline V gene, CDR1 is SGHTA and CDR2 is FQGNSA. CDR3 length: 16 amino acids. CDR3: CASSLVGRQGGNTIYF. CDR3 DNA sequence: TGTGCCAGCAGCTTAGTAGGGAGACAGGGAGGAAACACCATATATTTT.

V gene TRBV5-8 combines with J gene TRBJ1-6; D perhaps matches TRBD1 (6 bases). The V and J ends lost 0 bases and 10 bases respectively, with 11 bases between them. Germline CDR1 is SGHTS and CDR2 is YDEGEE. This CDR3 has 14 residues. Here the CDR3 reads CASSLGQVASPLHF. DNA of the CDR3: TGTGCCAGCAGCTTGGGACAGGTGGCATCACCCCTCCACTTT.

Here the CDR3 reads CASSYVPSGSTDTQYF. CDR3 DNA: TGTGCCAGCAGTTACGTTCCTAGCGGCAGCACAGATACGCAGTATTTT. The rearrangement joins TRBV6-2 or TRBV6-3 to TRBJ2-3; 7 bases fit TRBD2. In germline, CDR1 is MNHEY, CDR2 SVGEGT. After removal of 2 bases from V and 0 bases from J, the junction contained 5 bases not matched to a gene. The CDR3 spans 16 residues.

This rearrangement joins TRBV10-1 to TRBJ2-5; a weak D match, TRBD2 (7 bases). V lost 7 bases to trimming and J lost 5 bases, with 17 bases between them. The CDR3 has 14 amino acids. Germline CDR1 and CDR2: WNHNN and SYGVQD (reference sequence). DNA for the CDR3: TGCGCCAGCATGGGAGGGGGACGAAAGGAGACCCAGTACTTC. Amino acids: CASMGGGRKETQYF.

V and J are TRBV5-6 and TRBJ2-7, with a tentative D call TRBD1 (5 bases). Trimming shortened V by 4 bases and J by 4 bases, and 6 bases separated the two germline ends. The CDR3 runs to 11 residues. The germline CDR1 and CDR2 sequences are SGHDT and YYEEEE. The CDR3 loop reads CASSRGYEQYF. CDR3 bases: TGTGCCAGCAGCAGGGGTTACGAGCAGTACTTC.

V usage is TRBV2 and J usage is TRBJ2-7, with D possibly matching TRBD1 (5 bases). This CDR3 spans 13 amino acids. V was pared by 2 bases and J by 3 bases, with 8 bases between. Germline CDR1 SNHLY, CDR2 FYNNEI. The CDR3 here is CASSEPRVYEQYF. CDR3 DNA: TGTGCCAGCAGTGAACCCAGGGTCTACGAGCAGTACTTC.

J is TRBJ2-3 and V is TRBV7-3; D possibly corresponds to TRBD1 (6 bases). Germline V CDR1 and CDR2: SGHTA, FQGTGA. V was trimmed by 5 bases and J by 0 bases, leaving 9 bases between them. The CDR3 length is 14 residues. CDR3 coding DNA: TGTGCCAGCAGCCCTGGACAGAGCACAGATACGCAGTATTTT. Translating it yields CASSPGQSTDTQYF.

This rearrangement joins TRBV19 to TRBJ2-7, with D possibly being TRBD1 (5 bases). V was clipped by 8 bases and J by 3 bases, with 11 bases between them. This CDR3 spans 12 amino acids. The germline gives CDR1 LNHDA, CDR2 SQIVND (reference sequence). The CDR3 region has the DNA TGTGCCAGTGGACACAGCTTCTACGAGCAGTACTTC. Its protein product is CASGHSFYEQYF.

V is TRBV24-1 and J is TRBJ2-1; 7 positions agree with TRBD1. CDR1 and CDR2 from the germline V gene are KGHDR and SFDVKD. CDR3 size: 16 residues. Trimming cost V 4 bases and J 0 bases; bases outside gene matches: 5. CDR3 in amino acids: CATSEGQVSSYNEQFF. DNA of the CDR3: TGTGCCACCAGTGAAGGACAGGTCAGCTCCTACAATGAGCAGTTCTTC.

The J gene is TRBJ2-1, the V gene TRBV29-1; 7 nucleotides line up with TRBD2. CDR1 and CDR2 from the germline V gene are SQVTM and ANQGSEA. The V segment lost 7 bases and the J segment 8 bases; nucleotides outside the gene matches: 8. This CDR3 has 12 amino acids. The DNA of the CDR3 is TGCAGCGACCGGGACTATTGGGATGAGCAGTTCTTC. It encodes CSDRDYWDEQFF.

This chain joins TRBV4-2 and TRBJ2-5; 15 nucleotides agree with TRBD2. This CDR3 has 21 amino acids. Trimming took 4 bases from V and 1 from J; bases not matched to a gene: 16. Germline CDR1 is LGHNA and CDR2 is YNFKEQ. The DNA of the CDR3 is TGTGCCAGCAGCCTACGAATCCCCGGGACTAGCGGGGGGATGTCCCAAGAGACCCAGTACTTC. It yields the protein CASSLRIPGTSGGMSQETQYF.

This chain uses TRBV3-1 (or the pseudogene TRBV3-2) with TRBJ2-7; 7 bases fit TRBD1. The V segment lost 1 base and the J segment 3 bases; nucleotides outside the gene matches: 3. Germline V gene data show CDR1 as LGHDT and CDR2 as YNNKEL (reference sequence). This CDR3 is built from 14 residues. The DNA for the CDR3 is TGTGCCAGCAGCCAAGCAACAGGGGTCTACGAGCAGTACTTC. Translated: CASSQATGVYEQYF.

The chain uses TRBV12-3 or TRBV12-4 and TRBJ2-3, with D unclear. The CDR3 spans 13 residues. Trimming removed 2 bases from V and 4 bases from J, with 7 bases in between. CDR3 sequence reads: CASSLLFPDTQYF. Written as DNA, the CDR3 is TGTGCCAGCAGTTTACTCTTTCCAGATACGCAGTATTTT.

This clone was found once. This rearrangement joins TRBV25-1 to TRBJ2-1, with TRBD2 as a possible D gene (6 bases). V gave up 1 base and J gave up 0 bases, with 16 bases separating them. Germline loops: CDR1 MGHDK, CDR2 SYGVNS. This CDR3 comprises 18 residues. CDR3: CASSEWGSSESSYNEQFF. The CDR3 DNA follows: TGTGCCAGCAGTGAATGGGGGTCTAGCGAGAGCTCCTACAATGAGCAGTTCTTC.

The chain combines TRBV7-3 with TRBJ2-2; D remains ambiguous. CDR1 SGHTA and CDR2 FQGTGA come from the germline V gene. This CDR3 contains 14 residues. Between the trimmed V and J ends, which lost 5 bases and 2 bases, there was a span of 9 bases. The CDR3 region is CASSVSVNTGELFF. The CDR3 DNA follows: TGTGCCAGCAGCGTAAGCGTTAACACCGGGGAGCTGTTTTTT.

The genes are TRBV21-1 and TRBJ2-2; the table's D call TRBD2 went unverified against the DNA. TRBV21-1 is an annotated pseudogene. The CDR3 is 20 residues long. The CDR3 region is CARIGLEREHPYSNTGELFF. The CDR3 DNA is TGTGCCAGGATCGGCCTTGAGCGGGAACACCCCTATTCGAACACCGGGGAGCTGTTTTTT.

V is TRBV10-3 and J is TRBJ1-6, with D tentatively TRBD1 (6 bases). This CDR3 has 13 residues. V shed 7 bases and J shed 6 bases, with 10 bases lying between them. Germline lookup yields CDR1 ENHRY and CDR2 SYGVKD. The CDR3 region is CAITQGFNSPLHF. CDR3 nucleotide sequence: TGTGCCATCACCCAGGGGTTTAATTCACCCCTCCACTTT.

This clone occurred once. The rearrangement joins TRBV5-6 to TRBJ1-3; no firm D call. Germline loops: CDR1 SGHDT, CDR2 YYEEEE. The CDR3 is made up of 15 amino acids. V lost 0 bases and J 0 bases, leaving 7 bases between the germline ends. CDR3 DNA: TGTGCCAGCAGCTTGGCCGCAGTCTCTGGAAACACCATATATTTT. This encodes CASSLAAVSGNTIYF.

The chain carries TRBV24-1 and TRBJ1-2; D call uncertain. The CDR3 is 12 amino acids. With 3 bases removed from V and 4 bases from J, the gap between germline ends came to 5 bases. Germline lookup yields CDR1 KGHDR and CDR2 SFDVKD. The CDR3 reads CATSDPFYGYTF. The DNA of the CDR3 is TGTGCCACCAGTGATCCCTTCTATGGCTACACCTTC.

This chain uses TRBV5-4 with TRBJ1-1; 9 bases agree with TRBD1. Germline CDR1 reads SGHNT; CDR2 reads YYREEE (reference sequence). V trimming: 5 bases; J trimming: 2 bases; junction bases outside the gene matches: 7. The CDR3 spans 15 residues. CDR3 residues: CASRSGTGRNTEAFF. Written as DNA, the CDR3 is TGTGCCAGCAGATCCGGGACAGGGAGAAACACTGAAGCTTTCTTT.